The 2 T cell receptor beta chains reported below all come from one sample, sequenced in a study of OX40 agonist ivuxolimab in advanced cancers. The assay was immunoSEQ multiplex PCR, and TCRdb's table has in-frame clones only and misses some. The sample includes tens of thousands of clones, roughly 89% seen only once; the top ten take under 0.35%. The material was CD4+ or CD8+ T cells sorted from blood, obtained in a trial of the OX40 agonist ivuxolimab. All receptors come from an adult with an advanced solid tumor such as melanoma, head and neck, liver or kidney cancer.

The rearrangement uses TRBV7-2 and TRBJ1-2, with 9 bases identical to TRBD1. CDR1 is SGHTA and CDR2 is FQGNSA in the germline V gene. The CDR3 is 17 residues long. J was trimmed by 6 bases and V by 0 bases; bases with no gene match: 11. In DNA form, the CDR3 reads TGTGCCAGCAGCTTAGCTGGACAGGGGAGAGTAGGGGATGGCTACACCTTC. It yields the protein CASSLAGQGRVGDGYTF.

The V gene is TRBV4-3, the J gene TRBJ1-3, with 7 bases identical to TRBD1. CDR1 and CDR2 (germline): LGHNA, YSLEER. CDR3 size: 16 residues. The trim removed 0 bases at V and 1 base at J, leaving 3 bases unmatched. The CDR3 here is CASSQDRGISGNTIYF. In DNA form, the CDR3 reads TGCGCCAGCAGCCAAGACAGGGGGATATCTGGAAACACCATATATTTT.